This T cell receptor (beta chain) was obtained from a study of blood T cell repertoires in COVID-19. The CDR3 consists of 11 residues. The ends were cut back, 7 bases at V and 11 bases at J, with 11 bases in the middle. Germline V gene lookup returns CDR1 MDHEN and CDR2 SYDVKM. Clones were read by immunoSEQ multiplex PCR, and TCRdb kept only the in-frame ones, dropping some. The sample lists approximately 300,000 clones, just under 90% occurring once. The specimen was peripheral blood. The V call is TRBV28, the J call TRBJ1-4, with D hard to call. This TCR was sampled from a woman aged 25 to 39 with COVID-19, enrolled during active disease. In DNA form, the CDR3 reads TGTGCCAGCACTCTGGGCGAGAAACTGTTTTTT. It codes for CASTLGEKLFF. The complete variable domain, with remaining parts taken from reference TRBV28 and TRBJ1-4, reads DVKVTQSSRYLVKRTGEKVFLECVQDMDHENMFWYRQDPGLGLRLIYFSYDVKMKEKGDIPEGYSVSREKKERFSLILESASTNQTSMYLCASTLGEKLFFGSGTQLSVL.